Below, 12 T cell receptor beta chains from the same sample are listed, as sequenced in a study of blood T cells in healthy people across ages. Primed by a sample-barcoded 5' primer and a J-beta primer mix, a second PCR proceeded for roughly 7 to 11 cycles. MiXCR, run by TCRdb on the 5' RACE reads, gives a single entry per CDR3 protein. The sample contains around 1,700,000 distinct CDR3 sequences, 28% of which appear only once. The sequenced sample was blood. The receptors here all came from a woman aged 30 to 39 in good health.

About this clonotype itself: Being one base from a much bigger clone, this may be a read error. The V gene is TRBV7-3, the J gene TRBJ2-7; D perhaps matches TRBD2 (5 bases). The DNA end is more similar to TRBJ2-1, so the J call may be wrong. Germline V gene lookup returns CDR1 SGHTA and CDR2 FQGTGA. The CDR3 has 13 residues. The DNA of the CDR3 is TGTGCCAGCAGCTTAACCGAAGACTACGAGCAGTTCTTC. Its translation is CASSLTEDYEQFF.

CDR3 in DNA: TGTGCCAGCAGCTCTAGGACTAGCGGAATCACAGATACGCAGTATTTT. Translating gives CASSSRTSGITDTQYF. The rearrangement links TRBV7-2 to TRBJ2-3; 10 bases agree with TRBD2. Germline V gene lookup returns CDR1 SGHTA and CDR2 FQGNSA. V was pared by 4 bases and J by 2 bases, with 6 bases of the junction left unmatched. This CDR3 is built from 16 residues.

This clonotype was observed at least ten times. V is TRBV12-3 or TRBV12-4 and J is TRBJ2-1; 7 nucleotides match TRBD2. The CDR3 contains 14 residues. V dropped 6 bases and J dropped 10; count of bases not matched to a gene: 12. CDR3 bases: TGTGCCAGCAGCCCGACTAGCTCCTTAAGGGAGCAGTTCTTC. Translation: CASSPTSSLREQFF.

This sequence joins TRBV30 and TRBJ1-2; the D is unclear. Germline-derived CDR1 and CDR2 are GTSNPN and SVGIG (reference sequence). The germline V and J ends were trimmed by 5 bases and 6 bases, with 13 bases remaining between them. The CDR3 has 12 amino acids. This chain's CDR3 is CAWLGRLDGYTF. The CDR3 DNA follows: TGTGCCTGGCTCGGCCGGCTAGATGGCTACACCTTC. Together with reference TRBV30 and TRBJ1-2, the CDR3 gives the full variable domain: SQTIHQWPATLVQPVGSPLSLECTVEGTSNPNLYWYRQAAGRGLQLLFYSVGIGQISSEVPQNLSASRPQDRQFILSSKKLLLSDSGFYLCAWLGRLDGYTFGSGTRLTVV.

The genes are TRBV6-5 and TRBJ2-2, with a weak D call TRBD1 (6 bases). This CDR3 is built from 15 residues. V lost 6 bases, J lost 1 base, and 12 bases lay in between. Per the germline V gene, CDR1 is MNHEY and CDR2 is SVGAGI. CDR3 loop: CASSPWGQNTGELFF. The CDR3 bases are TGTGCCAGCAGCCCGTGGGGACAGAACACCGGGGAGCTGTTTTTT.

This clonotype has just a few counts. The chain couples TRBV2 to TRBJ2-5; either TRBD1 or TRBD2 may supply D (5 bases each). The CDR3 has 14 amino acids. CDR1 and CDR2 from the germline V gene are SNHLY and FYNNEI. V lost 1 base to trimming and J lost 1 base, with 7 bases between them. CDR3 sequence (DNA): TGTGCCAGCAGTGAAGGGGGGACCCAAGAGACCCAGTACTTC. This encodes CASSEGGTQETQYF.

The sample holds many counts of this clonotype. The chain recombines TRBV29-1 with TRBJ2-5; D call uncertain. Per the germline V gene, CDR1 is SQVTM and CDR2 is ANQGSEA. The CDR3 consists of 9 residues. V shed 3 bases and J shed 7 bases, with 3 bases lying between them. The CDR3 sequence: CSVDPTQYF. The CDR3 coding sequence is TGCAGCGTTGATCCGACCCAGTACTTC.

The CDR3 nucleotides read TGCAGTGCTAGAGTAGCGGGAGCGATGGATACGCAGTATTTT. This encodes CSARVAGAMDTQYF. The chain couples TRBV20-1 to TRBJ2-3, with TRBD2 matching over 9 bases. This CDR3 contains 14 residues. Germline V gene lookup returns CDR1 DFQATT and CDR2 SNEGSKA (reference sequence). V was pared by 1 base and J by 6 bases, with 5 bases of the junction left unmatched.

CDR3 sequence (DNA): TGTGCCAGCAGCCAAGGGGGTCCTCCGGGACTAGGCGACGAGCAGTTCTTC. Protein product: CASSQGGPPGLGDEQFF. V is TRBV7-7 and J is TRBJ2-1, with 8 nucleotides matching TRBD2. From germline, CDR1 is SSHAT and CDR2 FNYEAQ (reference sequence). V lost 5 bases and J lost 10; bases outside the gene matches: 19. The CDR3 sequence is 17 residues long. The full variable domain, with the rest looked up from reference TRBV7-7 and TRBJ2-1, is GAGVSQSPRYKVTKRGQDVTLRCDPISSHATLYWYQQALGQGPEFLTYFNYEAQPDKSGLPSDRFSAERPEGSISTLTIQRTEQRDSAMYRCASSQGGPPGLGDEQFFGPGTRLTVL.

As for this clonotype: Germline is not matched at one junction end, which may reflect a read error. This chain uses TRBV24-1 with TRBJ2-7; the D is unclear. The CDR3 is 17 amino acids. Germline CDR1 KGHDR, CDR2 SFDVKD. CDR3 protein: CATGDLSSRGKTYEQYF. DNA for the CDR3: TGTGCCACCGGTGATTTATCGTCCCGCGGAAAAACCTACGAGCAGTACTTC.

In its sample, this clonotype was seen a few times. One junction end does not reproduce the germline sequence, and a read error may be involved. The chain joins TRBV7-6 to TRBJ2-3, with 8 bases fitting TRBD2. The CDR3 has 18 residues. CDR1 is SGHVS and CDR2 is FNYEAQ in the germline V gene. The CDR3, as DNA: TGTGCCAGCAGCTTAGTACCTAGCGGGCTCTACGACACAGGTACGCAGTATTTT. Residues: CASSLVPSGLYDTGTQYF.

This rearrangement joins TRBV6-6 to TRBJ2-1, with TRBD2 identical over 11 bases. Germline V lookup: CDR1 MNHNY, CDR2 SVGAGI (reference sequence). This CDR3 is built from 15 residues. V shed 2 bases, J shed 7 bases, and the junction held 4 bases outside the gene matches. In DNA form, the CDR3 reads TGTGCCAGCAGTTACACTAGCGGGAGCGGGAATGAGCAGTTCTTC. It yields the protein CASSYTSGSGNEQFF.